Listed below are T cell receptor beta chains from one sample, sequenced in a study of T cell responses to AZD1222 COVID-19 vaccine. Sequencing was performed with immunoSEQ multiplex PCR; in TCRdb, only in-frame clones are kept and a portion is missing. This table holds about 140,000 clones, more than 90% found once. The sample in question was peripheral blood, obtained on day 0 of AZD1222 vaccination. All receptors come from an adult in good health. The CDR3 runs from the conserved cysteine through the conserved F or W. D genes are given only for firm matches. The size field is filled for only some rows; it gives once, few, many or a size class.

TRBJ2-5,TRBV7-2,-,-,CASSYGQQETQYF,TGTGCCAGCAGCTACGGACAGCAAGAGACCCAGTACTTC
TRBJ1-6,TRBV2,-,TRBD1,CASRKQGQYNSPLHF,TGTGCCAGCAGAAAACAGGGACAGTATAATTCACCCCTCCACTTT
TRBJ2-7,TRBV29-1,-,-,CSVEDSYSYEQYF,TGCAGCGTTGAAGACAGTTACTCCTACGAGCAGTACTTC
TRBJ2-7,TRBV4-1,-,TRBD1,CASSLGGQGHEQYF,TGCGCCAGCAGCCTTGGAGGACAGGGCCACGAGCAGTACTTC
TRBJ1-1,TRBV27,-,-,CASSLSIRTGMNTEAFF,TGTGCCAGCAGTTTATCAATCCGGACGGGAATGAACACTGAAGCTTTCTTT
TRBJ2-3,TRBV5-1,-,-,CASSLSVETRDTQYF,TGCGCCAGCAGCTTGTCAGTAGAGACCAGAGATACGCAGTATTTT
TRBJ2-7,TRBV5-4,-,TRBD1,CASSSKDRGAAEQYF,TGTGCCAGCAGCTCAAAAGACAGGGGGGCAGCCGAGCAGTACTTC
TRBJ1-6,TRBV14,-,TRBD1,CASSKGQIISPLHF,TGTGCCAGCAGCAAGGGACAGATCATTTCACCCCTCCACTTT
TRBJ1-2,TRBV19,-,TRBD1,CASSRITGDHYGYTF,TGTGCCAGTAGTAGAATAACAGGGGACCACTATGGCTACACCTTC
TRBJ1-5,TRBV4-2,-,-,CASSQERWGNQPQHF,TGTGCCAGCAGCCAAGAGAGGTGGGGCAATCAGCCCCAGCATTTT
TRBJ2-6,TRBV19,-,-,CASSMTIRTSDSGANVLTF,TGTGCCAGTAGTATGACCATTCGAACGTCCGACTCTGGGGCCAACGTCCTGACTTTC
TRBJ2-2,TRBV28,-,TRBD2,CASISGRAGTGELFF,TGTGCCAGCATAAGCGGGAGGGCGGGCACCGGGGAGCTGTTTTTT
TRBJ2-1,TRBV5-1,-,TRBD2,CASSFSPSGLSDNEQFF,TGCGCCAGCAGCTTTTCTCCTAGCGGTCTTTCCGATAATGAGCAGTTCTTC
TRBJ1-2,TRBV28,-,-,CASSLSQGHGYTF,TGTGCCAGCAGTTTATCTCAGGGGCACGGCTACACCTTC
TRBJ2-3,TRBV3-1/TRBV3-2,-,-,CASSQATLTQDTQYF,TGTGCCAGCAGCCAAGCTACTCTTACACAGGATACGCAGTATTTT
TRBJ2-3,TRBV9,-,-,CASRGGGTSRDTQYF,TGTGCCAGCAGGGGGGGCGGGACTTCCAGAGATACGCAGTATTTT
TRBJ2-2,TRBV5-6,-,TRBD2,CASSFSLLAGGGTGELFF,TGTGCCAGCAGCTTCTCTCTACTAGCGGGAGGGGGCACCGGGGAGCTGTTTTTT
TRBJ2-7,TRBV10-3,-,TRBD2,CAISGGGKSYEQYF,TGTGCCATCAGCGGCGGGGGAAAATCCTACGAGCAGTACTTC
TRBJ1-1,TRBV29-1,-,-,CSVPMERQGSPEAFF,TGCAGCGTCCCCATGGAGAGGCAGGGTAGCCCTGAAGCTTTCTTT
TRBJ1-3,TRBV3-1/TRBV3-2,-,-,CASSHLGVGNTIYF,TGTGCCAGCAGCCATTTGGGCGTTGGAAACACCATATATTTT
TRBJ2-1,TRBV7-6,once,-,CASSTEQGFHNEQFF,TGTGCCAGCAGCACGGAACAGGGATTCCACAATGAGCAGTTCTTC
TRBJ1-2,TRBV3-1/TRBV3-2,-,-,CASSEVAGVGNYGYTF,TGTGCCAGCAGCGAGGTCGCGGGGGTTGGTAACTATGGCTACACCTTC
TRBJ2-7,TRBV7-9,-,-,CASSLTSENSYEQYF,TGTGCCAGCAGCTTAACATCAGAAAACTCCTACGAGCAGTACTTC
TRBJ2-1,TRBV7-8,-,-,CASSLAGPSYNEQFF,TGTGCCAGCAGCTTAGCGGGGCCCTCCTACAATGAGCAGTTCTTC
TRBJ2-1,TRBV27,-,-,CASSLGAPNEQFF,TGTGCCAGCAGTTTAGGGGCACCCAATGAGCAGTTCTTC
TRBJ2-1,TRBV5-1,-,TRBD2,CASSSEPLAGLYNEQFF,TGCGCCAGCAGCTCCGAACCGTTAGCGGGGCTGTACAATGAGCAGTTCTTC
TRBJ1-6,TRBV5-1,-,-,CASSLEQLSSSPLHF,TGCGCCAGCAGCTTAGAACAGCTTTCCTCGTCACCCCTCCACTTT
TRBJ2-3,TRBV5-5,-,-,CASSLAGLGESTDTQYF,TGTGCCAGCAGCTTGGCCGGGTTAGGGGAAAGCACAGATACGCAGTATTTT
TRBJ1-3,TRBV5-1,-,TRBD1,CASSLGAGGAHSGNTIYF,TGCGCCAGCAGCTTGGGGGCAGGGGGCGCGCATTCTGGAAACACCATATATTTT
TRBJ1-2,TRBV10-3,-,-,CAISRGNYGYTF,TGTGCCATCAGTAGGGGGAACTATGGCTACACCTTC
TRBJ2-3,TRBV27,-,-,CASSKVDTDTQYF,TGTGCCAGCAGTAAAGTTGACACAGATACGCAGTATTTT
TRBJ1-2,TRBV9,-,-,CASSVGPQGVGYTF,TGTGCCAGCAGCGTAGGCCCCCAGGGCGTCGGCTACACCTTC
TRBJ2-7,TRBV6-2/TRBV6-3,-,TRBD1,CASSVPGQYYEQYF,TGTGCCAGCAGTGTACCGGGACAGTACTACGAGCAGTACTTC
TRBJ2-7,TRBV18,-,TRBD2,CASSPPGLAGGHEQYF,TGTGCCAGCTCACCACCGGGACTAGCGGGAGGACACGAGCAGTACTTC
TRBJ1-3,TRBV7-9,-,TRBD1,CASSQGGPGNTIYF,TGTGCCAGCTCCCAGGGGGGGCCTGGAAACACCATATATTTT
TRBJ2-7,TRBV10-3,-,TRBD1,CAISESDETGVEQYF,TGTGCCATCAGTGAGTCTGACGAGACAGGGGTTGAGCAGTACTTC
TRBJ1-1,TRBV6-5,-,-,CAATLQGNTEAFF,TGTGCCGCCACCCTACAGGGAAACACTGAAGCTTTCTTT
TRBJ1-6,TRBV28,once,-,CASRAAISPLHF,TGTGCCAGCAGGGCAGCTATTTCACCCCTCCACTTT
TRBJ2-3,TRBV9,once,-,CASSRSTDTQYF,TGTGCCAGCAGCAGAAGCACAGATACGCAGTATTTT
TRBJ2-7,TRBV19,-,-,CASSYRVNSYEQYF,TGTGCCAGTAGTTACAGGGTAAACTCCTACGAGCAGTACTTC
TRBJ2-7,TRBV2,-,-,CASRFLQVYEQYF,TGTGCCAGCAGATTTCTACAGGTCTACGAGCAGTACTTC
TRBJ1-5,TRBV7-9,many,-,CASSDTEGLGQPQHF,TGTGCCAGCAGCGATACAGAGGGACTCGGTCAGCCCCAGCATTTT
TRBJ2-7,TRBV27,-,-,CASRYTWDGSYEQYF,TGTGCCAGCAGATATACCTGGGACGGCTCCTACGAGCAGTACTTC
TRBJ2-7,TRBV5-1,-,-,CASSSGVYQTYEQYF,TGCGCCAGCAGCTCAGGCGTCTACCAAACCTACGAGCAGTACTTC
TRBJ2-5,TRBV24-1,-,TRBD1,CATSDPRDSGRETQYF,TGTGCCACCAGTGACCCCAGGGACAGCGGACGGGAGACCCAGTACTTC
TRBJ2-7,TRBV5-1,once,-,CASSAGPKSGQYF,TGCGCCAGCAGCGCCGGCCCTAAAAGTGGGCAGTACTTC
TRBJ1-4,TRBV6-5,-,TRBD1,CASSRDRGDEKLFF,TGTGCCAGCAGTAGGGACAGGGGCGATGAAAAACTGTTTTTT
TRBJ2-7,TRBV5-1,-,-,CASSLGGQKFSYEQYF,TGCGCCAGCAGCTTGGGGGGACAAAAATTCTCCTACGAGCAGTACTTC
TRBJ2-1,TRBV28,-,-,CASSLGGSGEQFF,TGTGCCAGCAGTTTGGGGGGATCCGGTGAGCAGTTCTTC
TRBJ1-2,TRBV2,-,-,CASSEERSVWRDGYTF,TGTGCCAGCAGTGAAGAGAGGTCAGTCTGGAGGGATGGCTACACCTTC
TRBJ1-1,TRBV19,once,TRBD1,CASSTGQGPEAFF,TGTGCCAGTAGTACCGGACAGGGACCTGAAGCTTTCTTT
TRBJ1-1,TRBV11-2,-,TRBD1,CASSLGQGAFNTEAFF,TGTGCCAGCAGTTTGGGACAGGGGGCGTTCAACACTGAAGCTTTCTTT
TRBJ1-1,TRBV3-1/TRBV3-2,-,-,CASSQGQGTEAFF,TGTGCCAGCAGCCAAGGGCAGGGCACTGAAGCTTTCTTT
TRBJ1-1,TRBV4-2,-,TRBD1,CASSQEPGQGITEAFF,TGTGCCAGCAGCCAAGAACCAGGACAGGGGATAACTGAAGCTTTCTTT
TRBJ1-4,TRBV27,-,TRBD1,CASSTHTGGVNEKLFF,TGTGCCAGCAGTACCCATACAGGGGGAGTTAATGAAAAACTGTTTTTT
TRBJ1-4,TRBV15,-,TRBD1,CATSSRAGGVLKLFF,TGTGCCACCAGCAGTCGGGCAGGGGGGGTTCTCAAACTGTTTTTT
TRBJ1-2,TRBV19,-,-,CASSPTGSYGYTF,TGTGCCAGTAGCCCTACAGGAAGCTATGGCTACACCTTC
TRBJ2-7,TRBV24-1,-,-,CATSDPGAASYEQYF,TGTGCCACCAGTGACCCCGGGGCGGCTTCCTACGAGCAGTACTTC
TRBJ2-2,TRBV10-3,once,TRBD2,CAISERGLAGDFTGELFF,TGTGCCATCAGTGAGCGGGGACTAGCGGGAGACTTCACCGGGGAGCTGTTTTTT